This T cell receptor (beta chain) stems from a study of T cell responses to AZD1222 COVID-19 vaccine (dated by TCRdb to the early 2020s). Some background on the complete study: A total of approximately 230 trial participants underwent TCR sequencing, of whom around 200 received two doses of AZD1222 and some 25 received two doses of the MenACWY control vaccine. Enrollment into the trials was organized by age into subgroups of 18-55, 56-69 and 70-plus years, and those subgroups contained about 160, 30 and 59 TCR-sequenced participants, respectively.

This specimen's time point label, interpreted: about 28 days (+/-7) after the second vaccine dose. The treatment or condition label, read with the paper, signifies: meningococcal conjugate vaccine given as trial control. Vaccinee samples came from UK trials COV001 and COV002, including a single-blind randomized controlled phase 2/3 trial of AZD1222 (ChAdOx1 nCoV-19) in healthy adults. Trial participant PBMC samples were collected at day 0 and day 28 after the second dose for TCRbeta chain sequencing. The paper as a whole reports these results and caveats: Reportedly, close to half of the unique spike-specific TCRs recognized epitopes lying outside the regions that are mutated in the B.1.351 and B.1.1.7 variants. Participants were mostly white British, with more females than males. The authors suggested clonal diversity may have been underestimated. The vaccine-associated CD4 TCRs covered the entire spike protein, and the dominant responses fell in regions 160-218 and 743-854. No day 14 peak-response samples were available, so repertoires were characterized only after the peak T cell response. The 56-69-year group was small, and its depth increase did not reach significance, likely because of low power. Only five to seven AZD1222 recipients were SARS-CoV-2 seropositive at baseline, limiting conclusions about previously exposed vaccinees. After two AZD1222 doses, both the breadth and the depth of spike-specific TCRs were significantly higher than at day 0 and than in MenACWY recipients.

The CDR3 regions of human TCRbeta chains were analyzed by immunosequencing. The source study handled its data this way. Repertoire TCRs were checked for matches against a reference library of SARS-CoV-2-specific TCRs that had been generated using the MIRA antigen-specificity platform. Breadth was defined as the fraction of unique TCRs that were SARS-CoV-2-associated, and depth was defined as the fraction of total T cells that were SARS-CoV-2-associated. Using the MIRA data, each spike-specific TCR was assigned both to the spike region to which the TCR was reactive and to a CD4 or CD8 class. Log10-transformed breadth and depth values were compared by one-way ANOVA with Sidak's multiple comparisons tests. The table comes from immuneACCESS by way of TCRdb, which keeps in-frame sequences with V and J called. Part of the clones is missing from these tables; in studies checked, under half for an unresolved V gene and the rest for unknown reasons. That table supplies the V and J calls and clone size; D and trimming were determined from the DNA. The sample yields under 50,000 clones; about four fifths were counted once. The top ten clonotypes cover about a fifth of the sample.

As to this clone: The antigen it recognizes is unknown. No per-base quality is available; no much larger clone lies one base away.

Spanning cysteine to phenylalanine, the CDR3 consists of 14 amino acids. Only the CDR3 DNA stays, 42 bases, in frame from base 1. V gives up 4 bases and J gives up 1 base, and the segment between their germline ends measures 9 bases. This clonotype originated in an adult who received the MenACWY meningococcal vaccine as a control. Rearrangement joined TRBV5-3 to TRBJ1-3; TRBD1 could be the D gene, as 6 bases match. TRBV5-3 falls under the ORF class, with uncertain function. Sequencing used peripheral blood, obtained 28 days after the second dose of the MenACWY control vaccine. At the DNA level, the sequence is TGTGCCAGAAGCGACGGACAGTCTGGAAACACCATATATTTT. It codes for CARSDGQSGNTIYF.